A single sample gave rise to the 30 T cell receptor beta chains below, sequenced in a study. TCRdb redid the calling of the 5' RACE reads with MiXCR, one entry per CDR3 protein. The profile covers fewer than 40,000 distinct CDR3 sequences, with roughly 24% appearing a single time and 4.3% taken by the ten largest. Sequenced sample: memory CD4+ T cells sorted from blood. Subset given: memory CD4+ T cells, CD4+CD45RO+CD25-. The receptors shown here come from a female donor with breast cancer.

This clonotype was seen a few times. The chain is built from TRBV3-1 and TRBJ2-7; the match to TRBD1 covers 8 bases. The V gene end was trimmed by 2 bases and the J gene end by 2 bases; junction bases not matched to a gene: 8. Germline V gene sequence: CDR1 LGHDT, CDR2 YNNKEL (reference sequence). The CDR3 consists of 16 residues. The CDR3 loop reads CASSQPRQGTAYEQYF. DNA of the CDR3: TGTGCCAGCAGCCAACCAAGACAGGGGACGGCCTACGAGCAGTACTTC.

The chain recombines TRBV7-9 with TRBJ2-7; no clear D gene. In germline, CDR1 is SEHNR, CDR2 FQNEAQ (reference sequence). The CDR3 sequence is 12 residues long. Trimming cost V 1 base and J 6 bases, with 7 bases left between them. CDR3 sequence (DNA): TGTGCCAGCAGCTTAGATGTCTGCGAGCAGTACTTC. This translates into CASSLDVCEQYF.

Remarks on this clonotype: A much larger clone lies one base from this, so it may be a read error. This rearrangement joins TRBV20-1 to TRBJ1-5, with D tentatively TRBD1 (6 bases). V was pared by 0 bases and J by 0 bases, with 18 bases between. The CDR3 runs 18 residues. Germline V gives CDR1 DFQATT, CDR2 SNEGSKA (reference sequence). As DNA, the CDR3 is TGCAGTGCTAGAGATGCTCGGGACATTTCACTTAGCAATCAGCCCCAGCATTTT. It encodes CSARDARDISLSNQPQHF.

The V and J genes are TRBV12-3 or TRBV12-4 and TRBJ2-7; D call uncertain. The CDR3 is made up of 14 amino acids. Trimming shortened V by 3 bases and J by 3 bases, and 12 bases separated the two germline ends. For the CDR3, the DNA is TGTGCCAGCAGTTTTCAAGGAAAAGTCTACGAGCAGTACTTC. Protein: CASSFQGKVYEQYF.

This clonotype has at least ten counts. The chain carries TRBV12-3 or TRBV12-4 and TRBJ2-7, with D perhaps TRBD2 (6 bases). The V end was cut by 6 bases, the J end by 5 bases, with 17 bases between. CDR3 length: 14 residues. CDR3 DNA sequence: TGTGCCAGCAGGAAATTCGGGACTCTTCACGAGCAGTACTTC. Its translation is CASRKFGTLHEQYF.

The CDR3 region has the DNA TGTGCCAGCAGCCTCGGGACTAGCGGCAATGAGCAGTTCTTC. As protein: CASSLGTSGNEQFF. The chain couples TRBV3-1 to TRBJ2-1, with 11 bases identical to TRBD2. Germline CDR1 and CDR2: LGHDT and YNNKEL (reference sequence). The CDR3 runs 14 residues. The V gene end was trimmed by 4 bases and the J gene end by 6 bases; junction bases not matched to a gene: 2.

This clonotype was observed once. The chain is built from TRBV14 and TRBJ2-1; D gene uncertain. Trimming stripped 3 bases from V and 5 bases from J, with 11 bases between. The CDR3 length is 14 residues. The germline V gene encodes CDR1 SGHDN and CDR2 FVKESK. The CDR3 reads CASSHLGSHNEQFF. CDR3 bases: TGTGCCAGCAGCCACTTAGGTTCCCACAATGAGCAGTTCTTC.

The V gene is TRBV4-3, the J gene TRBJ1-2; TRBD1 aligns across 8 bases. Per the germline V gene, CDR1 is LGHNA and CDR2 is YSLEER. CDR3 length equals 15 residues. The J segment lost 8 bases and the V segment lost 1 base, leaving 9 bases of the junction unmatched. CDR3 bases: TGCGCCAGCAGCCAAGGGGTGGACAGGGTGAACGGCTACACCTTC. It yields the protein CASSQGVDRVNGYTF.

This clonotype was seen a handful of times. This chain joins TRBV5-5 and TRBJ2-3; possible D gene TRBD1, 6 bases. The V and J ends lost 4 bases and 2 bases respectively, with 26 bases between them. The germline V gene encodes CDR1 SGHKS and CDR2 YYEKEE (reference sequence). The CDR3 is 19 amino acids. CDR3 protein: CASSSRAIGTSYATDTQYF. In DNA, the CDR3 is TGTGCCAGCAGCAGCCGAGCTATCGGGACATCCTATGCCACAGATACGCAGTATTTT.

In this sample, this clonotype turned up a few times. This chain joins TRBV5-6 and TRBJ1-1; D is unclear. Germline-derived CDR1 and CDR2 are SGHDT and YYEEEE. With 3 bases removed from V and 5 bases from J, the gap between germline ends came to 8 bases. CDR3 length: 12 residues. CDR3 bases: TGTGCCAGCAGCTGGAGTGGGACTGAAGCTTTCTTT. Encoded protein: CASSWSGTEAFF.

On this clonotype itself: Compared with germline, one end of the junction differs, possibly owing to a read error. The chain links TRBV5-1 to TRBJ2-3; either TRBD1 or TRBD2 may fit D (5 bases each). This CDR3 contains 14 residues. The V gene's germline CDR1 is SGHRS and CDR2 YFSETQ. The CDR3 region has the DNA TGCACCAGCAGCTTGGGACGCGGGTCGAATACGCAGTATTTT. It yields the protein CTSSLGRGSNTQYF.

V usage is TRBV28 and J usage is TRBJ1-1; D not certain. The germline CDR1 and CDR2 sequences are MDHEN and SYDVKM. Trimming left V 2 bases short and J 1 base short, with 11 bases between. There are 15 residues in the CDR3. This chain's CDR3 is CASSLSVGTNTEAFF. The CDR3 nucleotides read TGTGCCAGCAGTTTAAGCGTTGGTACGAACACTGAAGCTTTCTTT.

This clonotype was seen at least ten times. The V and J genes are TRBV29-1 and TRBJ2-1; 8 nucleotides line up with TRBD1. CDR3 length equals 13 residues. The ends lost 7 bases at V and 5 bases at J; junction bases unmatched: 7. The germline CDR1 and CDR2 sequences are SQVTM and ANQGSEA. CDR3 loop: CSDLTGAHNEQFF. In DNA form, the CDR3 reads TGCAGCGACTTGACAGGGGCGCACAATGAGCAGTTCTTC.

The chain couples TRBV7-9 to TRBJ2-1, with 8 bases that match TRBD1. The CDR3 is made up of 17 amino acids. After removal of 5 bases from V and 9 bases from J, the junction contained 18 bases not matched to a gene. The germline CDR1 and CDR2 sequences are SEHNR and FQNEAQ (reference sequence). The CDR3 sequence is CASSPRRADRGRVEQFF. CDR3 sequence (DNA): TGTGCCAGCAGCCCCCGGCGCGCAGACAGGGGCCGTGTTGAGCAGTTCTTC.

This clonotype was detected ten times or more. The DNA for the CDR3 is TGCGCCAGCAGCGGAGGACAGGGGAGAACGACTGAAGCTTTCTTT. Residues: CASSGGQGRTTEAFF. The rearrangement joins TRBV5-1 to TRBJ1-1, with 9 bases lining up with TRBD1. The CDR3 has 15 amino acids. Looked up from germline, CDR1 is SGHRS and CDR2 is YFSETQ. The junction had 9 bases not matched to a gene; V was cut back by 4 bases and J by 5 bases.

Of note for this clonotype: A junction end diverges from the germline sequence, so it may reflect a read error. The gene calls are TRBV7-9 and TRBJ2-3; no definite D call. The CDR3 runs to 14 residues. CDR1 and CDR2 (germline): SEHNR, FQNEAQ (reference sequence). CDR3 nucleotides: TGTACCAGCAGCTTGGTGCGGAGCACAGATACGCAGTATTTT. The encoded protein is CTSSLVRSTDTQYF.

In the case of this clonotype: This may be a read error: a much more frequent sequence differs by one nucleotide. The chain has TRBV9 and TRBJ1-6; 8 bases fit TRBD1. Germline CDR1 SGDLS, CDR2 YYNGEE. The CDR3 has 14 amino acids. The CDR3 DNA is TGTACCAGCACTCAGGGGGCCCCGAATTCACCCCTCCACTTT. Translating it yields CTSTQGAPNSPLHF.

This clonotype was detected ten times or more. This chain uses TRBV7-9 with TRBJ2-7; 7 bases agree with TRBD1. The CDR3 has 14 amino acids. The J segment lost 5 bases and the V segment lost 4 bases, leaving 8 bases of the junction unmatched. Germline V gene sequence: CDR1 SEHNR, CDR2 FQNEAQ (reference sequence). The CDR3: CASSYLQGLDEQYF. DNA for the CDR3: TGTGCCAGCAGCTACCTACAGGGGTTGGACGAGCAGTACTTC.

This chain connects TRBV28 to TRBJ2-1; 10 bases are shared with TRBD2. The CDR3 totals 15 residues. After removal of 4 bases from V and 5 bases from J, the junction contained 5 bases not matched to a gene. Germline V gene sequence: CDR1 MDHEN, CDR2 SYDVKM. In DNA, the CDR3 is TGTGCCAGCAGTTACCGTAGCGGGGGGCACAATGAGCAGTTCTTC. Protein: CASSYRSGGHNEQFF.

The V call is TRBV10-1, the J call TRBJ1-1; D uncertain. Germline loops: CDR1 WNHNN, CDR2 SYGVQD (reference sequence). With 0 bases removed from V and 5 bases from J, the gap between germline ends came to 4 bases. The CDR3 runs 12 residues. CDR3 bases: TGCGCCAGCAGTGAGTCGCTGACTGAAGCTTTCTTT. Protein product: CASSESLTEAFF.

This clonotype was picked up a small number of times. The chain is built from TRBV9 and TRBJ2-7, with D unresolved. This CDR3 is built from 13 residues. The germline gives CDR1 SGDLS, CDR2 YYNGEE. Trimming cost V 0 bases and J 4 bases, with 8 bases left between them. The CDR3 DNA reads TGTGCCAGCAGCGTAGGGAAGGATTACGAGCAGTACTTC. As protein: CASSVGKDYEQYF.

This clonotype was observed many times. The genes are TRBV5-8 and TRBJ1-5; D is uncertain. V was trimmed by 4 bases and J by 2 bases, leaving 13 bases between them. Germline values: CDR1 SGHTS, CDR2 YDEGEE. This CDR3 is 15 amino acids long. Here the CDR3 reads CASSQWTAGNQPQHF. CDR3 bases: TGTGCCAGCAGCCAATGGACCGCGGGCAATCAGCCCCAGCATTTT.

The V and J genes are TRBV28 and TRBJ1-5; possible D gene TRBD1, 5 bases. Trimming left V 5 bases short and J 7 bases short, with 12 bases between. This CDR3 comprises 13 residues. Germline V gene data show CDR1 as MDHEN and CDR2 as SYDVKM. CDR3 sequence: CASSNGGIQPQHF. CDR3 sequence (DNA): TGTGCCAGCAGTAATGGGGGGATACAGCCCCAGCATTTT.

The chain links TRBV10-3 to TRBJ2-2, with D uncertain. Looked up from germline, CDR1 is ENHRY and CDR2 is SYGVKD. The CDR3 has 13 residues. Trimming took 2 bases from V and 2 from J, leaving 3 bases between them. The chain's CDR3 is CAISEINTGELFF. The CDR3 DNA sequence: TGTGCCATCAGTGAGATCAACACCGGGGAGCTGTTTTTT.

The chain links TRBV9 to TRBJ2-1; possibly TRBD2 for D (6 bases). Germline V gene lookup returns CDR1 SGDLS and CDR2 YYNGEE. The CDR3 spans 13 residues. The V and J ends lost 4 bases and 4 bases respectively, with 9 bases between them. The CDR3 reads CASSPGTYNEQFF. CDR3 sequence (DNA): TGTGCCAGCAGCCCAGGGACTTACAATGAGCAGTTCTTC.

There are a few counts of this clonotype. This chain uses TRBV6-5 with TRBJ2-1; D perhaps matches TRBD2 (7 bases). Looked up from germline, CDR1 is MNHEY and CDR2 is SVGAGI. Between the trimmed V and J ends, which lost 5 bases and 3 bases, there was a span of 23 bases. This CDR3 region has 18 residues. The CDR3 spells CASSAQGLAGGSYNEQFF. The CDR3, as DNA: TGTGCCAGCAGTGCTCAGGGGTTAGCGGGCGGGAGCTACAATGAGCAGTTCTTC.

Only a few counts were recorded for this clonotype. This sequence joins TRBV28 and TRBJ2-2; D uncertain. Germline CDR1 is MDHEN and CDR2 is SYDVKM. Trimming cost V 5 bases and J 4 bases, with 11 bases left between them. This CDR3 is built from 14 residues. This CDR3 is CASSIRTGTGELFF. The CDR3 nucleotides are TGTGCCAGCAGTATAAGGACGGGCACCGGGGAGCTGTTTTTT.

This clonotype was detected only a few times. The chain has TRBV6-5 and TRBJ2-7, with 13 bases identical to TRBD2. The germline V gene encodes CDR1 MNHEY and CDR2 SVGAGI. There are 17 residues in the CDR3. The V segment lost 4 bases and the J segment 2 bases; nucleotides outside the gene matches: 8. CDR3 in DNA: TGTGCCAGCAGTTCCAGATTAACTAGCGGGAGGGCCTACGAGCAGTACTTC. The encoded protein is CASSSRLTSGRAYEQYF.

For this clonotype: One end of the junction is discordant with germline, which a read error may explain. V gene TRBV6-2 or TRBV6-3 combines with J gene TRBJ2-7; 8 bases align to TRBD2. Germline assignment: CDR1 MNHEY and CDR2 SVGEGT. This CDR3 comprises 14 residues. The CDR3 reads CTSGPASGSYEQYF. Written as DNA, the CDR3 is TGTACCAGCGGTCCCGCTAGCGGGTCCTACGAGCAGTACTTC.

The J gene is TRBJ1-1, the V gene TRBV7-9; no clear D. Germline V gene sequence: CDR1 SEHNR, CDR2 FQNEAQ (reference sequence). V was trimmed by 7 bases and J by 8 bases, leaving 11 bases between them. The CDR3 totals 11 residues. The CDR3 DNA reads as TGTGCCAGCATGCCGGACGGCGAAGCTTTCTTT. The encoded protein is CASMPDGEAFF.